The 14 T cell receptor beta chains in this list originate from one sample, sequenced in a study of long-term antiretroviral therapy in people with HIV. immunoSEQ v3.0 was run at survey level. Repertoires were generated with immunoSEQ multiplex PCR, while TCRdb's copy carries only in-frame clones and drops some. The sample records under 35,000 clones, approximately 95% being singletons. This specimen consisted of unsorted PBMCs, obtained 5 to 5.5 years after starting antiretroviral therapy. Receptors were obtained from a woman in her 50s with HIV.

This clone was observed once. The V call is TRBV9, the J call TRBJ2-5, with TRBD2 identical over 9 bases. V lost 0 bases to trimming and J lost 0 bases; unmatched junction nucleotides: 3. This CDR3 contains 16 residues. Germline values: CDR1 SGDLS, CDR2 YYNGEE. This chain's CDR3 is CASSVGTSDNQETQYF. CDR3 in DNA: TGTGCCAGCAGCGTAGGGACTAGCGACAACCAAGAGACCCAGTACTTC.

The V and J genes are TRBV5-1 and TRBJ2-5; D perhaps matches TRBD2 (5 bases). The end of the DNA fits TRBJ2-7 better, so the J call may be wrong. The CDR3 totals 14 residues. CDR1 is SGHRS, CDR2 YFSETQ, per germline. CDR3 loop: CASSPIDGAYEQYF. The CDR3 bases are TGCGCCAGCAGCCCTATCGACGGGGCCTACGAGCAGTACTTC.

The V call is TRBV30, the J call TRBJ1-6, with 10 bases matching TRBD1. The CDR3 is 13 residues long. Per germline, CDR1 GTSNPN and CDR2 SVGIG (reference sequence). J gave up 8 bases and V 5 bases, and 3 bases lay outside the gene matches. As DNA, the CDR3 is TGTGCCTGGTGGGGGACAGGGGATTCACCCCTCCACTTT. Its protein is CAWWGTGDSPLHF.

The chain employs TRBV5-1 and TRBJ1-2, with 11 bases lining up with TRBD1. Germline V gene lookup returns CDR1 SGHRS and CDR2 YFSETQ. The CDR3 contains 16 residues. The V and J ends lost 3 bases and 2 bases, in that order; junction bases with no gene match: 6. For the CDR3, the DNA is TGCGCCAGCAGCTGGACAGGGGGCGAAAGGAACTATGGCTACACCTTC. As protein: CASSWTGGERNYGYTF.

The chain's CDR3 is CASSRDRTNEKLFF. The CDR3, as DNA: TGTGCCAGCAGCCGGGACAGAACTAATGAAAAACTGTTTTTT. V and J are TRBV19 and TRBJ1-4, with TRBD1 matching 7 bases. Trimming removed 9 bases from V and 1 base from J; junction bases left unmatched: 5. Germline assignment: CDR1 LNHDA and CDR2 SQIVND (reference sequence). The CDR3 is 14 residues long.

V gene TRBV7-3 combines with J gene TRBJ2-3; D unclear. Germline assignment: CDR1 SGHTA and CDR2 FQGTGA. The CDR3 contains 13 residues. The V end lost 7 bases, the J end lost 0 bases, and 8 bases lay between the germline ends. CDR3 DNA: TGTGCCAGCAAGGCGACTAGCACAGATACGCAGTATTTT. Amino acid sequence: CASKATSTDTQYF.

The chain is built from TRBV28 and TRBJ2-5, with D unresolved. Per the germline V gene, CDR1 is MDHEN and CDR2 is SYDVKM. The CDR3 has 11 residues. With 7 bases removed from V and 5 bases from J, the gap between germline ends came to 8 bases. CDR3 in DNA: TGTGCCAGCAATGACGCGGAGACCCAGTACTTC. Translating gives CASNDAETQYF.

This rearrangement joins TRBV18 to TRBJ1-3; no firm D call. Trimming cost V 3 bases and J 0 bases, with 15 bases left between them. The CDR3 contains 17 residues. Germline CDR1 KGHSH, CDR2 LQKENI. The CDR3 reads CASSPTAWGFSGNTIYF. In DNA, the CDR3 is TGTGCCAGCTCACCCACGGCCTGGGGATTCTCTGGAAACACCATATATTTT.

This chain joins TRBV9 and TRBJ2-3; D is unresolved. The germline CDR1 and CDR2 sequences are SGDLS and YYNGEE. The CDR3 length is 12 residues. Trimming pared 3 bases from V and 2 bases from J, leaving 4 bases between. The CDR3 loop is CASSAYTDTQYF. CDR3 DNA: TGTGCCAGCAGCGCCTACACAGATACGCAGTATTTT.

The V call is TRBV6-6, the J call TRBJ2-5, with a weak D call TRBD1 (5 bases). Germline V lookup: CDR1 MNHNY, CDR2 SVGAGI (reference sequence). The CDR3 has 13 amino acids. V gave up 5 bases and J gave up 5 bases, with 12 bases separating them. This CDR3 reads CASSIPGQETQYF. The CDR3, as DNA: TGTGCCAGCAGTATTCCAGGGCAGGAGACCCAGTACTTC.

The rearrangement links TRBV11-1 to TRBJ2-2; 8 bases align to TRBD2. Germline CDR1 is SGHAT and CDR2 is FQDESV (reference sequence). There are 14 residues in the CDR3. With 6 bases clipped from V and 5 bases from J, the junction kept 5 bases outside the gene matches. CDR3 in amino acids: CASRLGGGTGELFF. The DNA for the CDR3 is TGTGCCAGCAGGCTCGGGGGGGGGACCGGGGAGCTGTTTTTT.

The chain carries TRBV19 and TRBJ1-5; TRBD1 matches at 10 bases. The germline CDR1 and CDR2 sequences are LNHDA and SQIVND (reference sequence). J was trimmed by 4 bases and V by 4 bases; bases with no gene match: 4. This CDR3 spans 15 amino acids. Here the CDR3 DNA reads TGTGCCAGTAGTAATGACAGGGGGCCGAATCAGCCCCAGCATTTT. It codes for CASSNDRGPNQPQHF.

V is TRBV27 and J is TRBJ2-1; 7 bases line up with TRBD2. The CDR3 spans 14 residues. Germline CDR1 reads MNHEY; CDR2 reads SMNVEV (reference sequence). V was pared by 2 bases and J by 10 bases, with 8 bases of the junction left unmatched. The CDR3 DNA sequence: TGTGCCAGCAGTTTAGGGCGGGGGTACGGGGAGCAGTTCTTC. Residues: CASSLGRGYGEQFF.

The chain combines TRBV11-3 with TRBJ2-3, with 8 bases matching TRBD1. This CDR3 is built from 15 residues. V shed 2 bases and J 1 base; nucleotides not matched to a gene: 2. Per germline, CDR1 SGHNT and CDR2 YENEEA. CDR3 DNA: TGTGCCAGCAGCTTAAAGGACAGGGGCACAGATACGCAGTATTTT. The encoded protein is CASSLKDRGTDTQYF.